This passage covers 32 T cell receptor beta chains from one sample sequenced in a study of blood T cell repertoires in COVID-19. The method was immunoSEQ multiplex PCR; TCRdb's version includes in-frame clones alone and lacks a portion of them. Seen here are about 70,000 clones, approximately 85% observed once, and the top ten hold approximately 35%. Sample: peripheral blood. All receptors derive from a woman of 80 years or more with active or convalescent COVID-19.

The genes are TRBV4-1 and TRBJ1-6; D unclear. The CDR3 runs 15 residues. V was pared by 0 bases and J by 8 bases, with 11 bases between. Per germline, CDR1 MGHRA and CDR2 YSYEKL. CDR3: CASSQDLTLDSPLHF. CDR3 nucleotides: TGCGCCAGCAGCCAAGATCTGACACTAGATTCACCCCTCCACTTT.

This rearrangement joins TRBV5-6 to TRBJ2-1, with 9 bases lining up with TRBD1. The trim removed 7 bases at V and 2 bases at J, leaving 7 bases unmatched. Germline V gene data show CDR1 as SGHDT and CDR2 as YYEEEE. The CDR3 covers 15 residues. The CDR3 DNA reads TGTGCCAGCTCGCCGGGGGACAGGGCCTACAATGAGCAGTTCTTC. Its translation: CASSPGDRAYNEQFF.

The J gene is TRBJ2-5, the V gene TRBV5-1, with 13 nucleotides matching TRBD2. The J segment lost 5 bases and the V segment lost 0 bases, leaving 7 bases of the junction unmatched. CDR3 length: 17 residues. Per germline, CDR1 SGHRS and CDR2 YFSETQ. DNA for the CDR3: TGCGCCAGCAGCTTGGTCACTAGCGGGGGGGGAGAGGAGACCCAGTACTTC. It yields the protein CASSLVTSGGGEETQYF.

The J gene is TRBJ1-2, the V gene TRBV10-2; TRBD1 matches at 7 bases. Trimming cost V 5 bases and J 2 bases; bases outside gene matches: 5. Germline V lookup: CDR1 WSHSY, CDR2 SAAADI. The CDR3 is made up of 14 amino acids. The CDR3: CASSPTGSNYGYTF. The CDR3, as DNA: TGCGCCAGCAGTCCGACAGGGTCCAACTATGGCTACACCTTC.

The chain uses TRBV3-1 (or the pseudogene TRBV3-2) and TRBJ2-3, with 12 bases that match TRBD2. Trimming cost V 4 bases and J 1 base; bases outside gene matches: 6. This CDR3 region has 17 residues. Germline values: CDR1 LGHDT, CDR2 YNNKEL (reference sequence). CDR3 residues: CASSPYPSGGGTDTQYF. Here the CDR3 DNA reads TGTGCCAGCAGCCCCTATCCTAGCGGGGGGGGCACAGATACGCAGTATTTT.

The V and J genes are TRBV11-3 and TRBJ2-1; 8 bases match TRBD2. The CDR3 is 15 amino acids. V shed 5 bases and J 8 bases; nucleotides not matched to a gene: 11. CDR1 is SGHNT and CDR2 is YENEEA in the germline V gene. CDR3 nucleotides: TGTGCCAGCAGCACCGGGGGGGCTGCGGGCGATGAGCAGTTCTTC. Its translation is CASSTGGAAGDEQFF.

This chain joins TRBV30 and TRBJ1-1, with 7 bases identical to TRBD1. CDR1 and CDR2 (germline): GTSNPN, SVGIG (reference sequence). The CDR3 totals 12 residues. V lost 3 bases to trimming and J lost 6 bases; unmatched junction nucleotides: 4. Here the CDR3 DNA reads TGTGCCTGGAGGCCGGGACAGTCTGAAGCTTTCTTT. It yields the protein CAWRPGQSEAFF.

The chain uses TRBV24-1 and TRBJ2-3; 11 nucleotides agree with TRBD2. Germline values: CDR1 KGHDR, CDR2 SFDVKD. V trimming: 4 bases; J trimming: 4 bases; junction bases outside the gene matches: 6. CDR3 length equals 16 residues. The CDR3 DNA is TGTGCCACCAGTGAGGCCGGGACTAGCGGATCAGATACGCAGTATTTT. This translates into CATSEAGTSGSDTQYF.

The rearrangement uses TRBV7-9 and TRBJ2-7; the D is unclear. The CDR3 extends over 11 amino acids. Trimming cost V 4 bases and J 5 bases, with 6 bases left between them. Germline values: CDR1 SEHNR, CDR2 FQNEAQ (reference sequence). This chain's CDR3 is CASSSRDEQYF. DNA of the CDR3: TGTGCCAGCAGCTCCCGAGACGAGCAGTACTTC.

The rearrangement uses TRBV7-2 and TRBJ2-7; D is uncertain. Deletions cut 5 bases from V and 4 bases from J, with 21 bases between. Germline V gives CDR1 SGHTA, CDR2 FQGNSA. This CDR3 comprises 16 residues. The CDR3 region has the DNA TGTGCCAGCAGCCCCCTGGGCAGCCCCTCTATATACGAGCAGTACTTC. It is translated as CASSPLGSPSIYEQYF.

The chain combines TRBV30 with TRBJ2-1; 7 nucleotides agree with TRBD1. Losses at the gene ends were 5 bases for V and 2 bases for J; bases not matched to a gene: 3. The CDR3 is 13 amino acids. CDR1 and CDR2 from the germline V gene are GTSNPN and SVGIG (reference sequence). The CDR3 reads CAWDRAAYNEQFF. The CDR3 DNA sequence: TGTGCCTGGGACAGGGCCGCCTACAATGAGCAGTTCTTC. Full variable domain (rest looked up from reference TRBV30 and TRBJ2-1): SQTIHQWPATLVQPVGSPLSLECTVEGTSNPNLYWYRQAAGRGLQLLFYSVGIGQISSEVPQNLSASRPQDRQFILSSKKLLLSDSGFYLCAWDRAAYNEQFFGPGTRLTVL.

The chain recombines TRBV7-2 with TRBJ1-5; D uncertain. Germline V gene lookup returns CDR1 SGHTA and CDR2 FQGNSA. V was cut by 7 bases and J by 2 bases, with 15 bases left in between. The CDR3 is made up of 15 amino acids. The CDR3 loop is CASKSQSGGNQPQHF. The CDR3 DNA sequence: TGTGCCAGCAAGTCGCAGTCGGGTGGCAATCAGCCCCAGCATTTT.

The chain combines TRBV5-1 with TRBJ2-7, with 11 bases that match TRBD1. Germline V gene data show CDR1 as SGHRS and CDR2 as YFSETQ. The CDR3 spans 16 residues. V lost 3 bases and J lost 5; bases outside the gene matches: 10. CDR3 residues: CASSSQVPGQGDEQYF. CDR3 nucleotides: TGCGCCAGCAGCTCCCAAGTCCCGGGACAGGGGGACGAGCAGTACTTC.

The chain recombines TRBV19 with TRBJ2-7; TRBD1 might be the D (5 bases). Germline lookup yields CDR1 LNHDA and CDR2 SQIVND (reference sequence). V shed 3 bases and J shed 3 bases, with 9 bases lying between them. The CDR3 has 13 amino acids. The CDR3 loop is CASSIWQGYEQYF. The CDR3 DNA sequence: TGTGCCAGTAGTATTTGGCAGGGCTACGAGCAGTACTTC.

The genes are TRBV6-5 and TRBJ2-1; D gene ambiguous. The CDR3 totals 12 residues. V was trimmed by 6 bases and J by 4 bases, leaving 7 bases between them. Germline CDR1 reads MNHEY; CDR2 reads SVGAGI. This CDR3 reads CASRRIYNEQFF. CDR3 nucleotides: TGTGCCAGCAGGCGGATTTACAATGAGCAGTTCTTC.

The V call is TRBV3-1 (or the pseudogene TRBV3-2), the J call TRBJ2-7; maybe TRBD2 (6 bases). CDR1 is LGHDT, CDR2 YNNKEL, per germline (reference sequence). The CDR3 is 15 amino acids. With 0 bases removed from V and 1 base from J, the gap between germline ends came to 10 bases. The CDR3 loop is CASSQDARGSYEQYF. The CDR3 DNA follows: TGTGCCAGCAGCCAAGACGCCCGGGGGTCCTACGAGCAGTACTTC.

The chain couples TRBV29-1 to TRBJ1-4; D remains ambiguous. Trimming cost V 6 bases and J 10 bases, with 18 bases left between them. The CDR3 sequence is 13 residues long. The germline V gene has CDR1 SQVTM and CDR2 ANQGSEA. The DNA of the CDR3 is TGCAGCGTAGGGTACGGGGTAGTAGGAAAACTGTTTTTT. This sequence encodes CSVGYGVVGKLFF.

The J gene is TRBJ2-2, the V gene TRBV6-6, with TRBD1 matching over 7 bases. Trimming cost V 8 bases and J 3 bases; bases outside gene matches: 6. Germline CDR1 MNHNY, CDR2 SVGAGI (reference sequence). The CDR3 is 14 residues long. The CDR3 region is CASEGQTHTGELFF. The CDR3 DNA reads TGTGCCAGCGAGGGACAGACTCACACCGGGGAGCTGTTTTTT.

The genes are TRBV30 and TRBJ1-2; 10 nucleotides match TRBD1. Germline loops: CDR1 GTSNPN, CDR2 SVGIG (reference sequence). V shed 1 base, J shed 8 bases, and the junction held 4 bases outside the gene matches. The CDR3 covers 13 residues. The DNA for the CDR3 is TGTGCCTGGAGTGATGACAGGGGGCACGGCTACACCTTC. This translates into CAWSDDRGHGYTF.

J is TRBJ1-6 and V is TRBV28, with D maybe TRBD1 (6 bases). CDR1 and CDR2 from the germline V gene are MDHEN and SYDVKM. This CDR3 spans 14 amino acids. V lost 6 bases to trimming and J lost 7 bases, with 13 bases between them. This chain's CDR3 is CASRVDRWNSPLHF. The CDR3 DNA sequence: TGTGCCAGCAGAGTCGACAGGTGGAATTCACCCCTCCACTTT.

This clone was counted once. CDR3 nucleotides: TGCGCCAGCAGCCAAGCTGTAGGGGGGGGGCGTCATCAGCCCCAGCATTTT. Its protein product is CASSQAVGGGRHQPQHF. The chain links TRBV4-3 to TRBJ1-5, with D possibly TRBD1 on 6 matching bases. The CDR3 totals 17 residues. V was trimmed by 1 base and J by 5 bases, leaving 18 bases between them. Germline V gene sequence: CDR1 LGHNA, CDR2 YSLEER.

To note about this clone: Different DNA sequences within this sample yield the same CDR3. The CDR3 loop is CSARDSYEQYF. In nucleotides, the CDR3 is TGCAGTGCTCGGGACTCCTACGAGCAGTACTTC. The chain uses TRBV20-1 and TRBJ2-7; possibly TRBD2 for D (5 bases). CDR3 size: 11 residues. The V gene lost 5 bases and the J gene lost 0 bases, with 5 bases spanning the gap. Germline V lookup: CDR1 DFQATT, CDR2 SNEGSKA (reference sequence).

The chain carries TRBV6-2 or TRBV6-3 and TRBJ1-1, with a possible D match to TRBD1 (5 bases). The ends were cut back, 6 bases at V and 0 bases at J, with 17 bases in the middle. The CDR3 loop spans 16 amino acids. Per germline, CDR1 MNHEY and CDR2 SVGEGT. The CDR3 sequence: CASSHYSGVMNTEAFF. The CDR3 nucleotides read TGTGCCAGCAGCCACTATTCGGGGGTCATGAACACTGAAGCTTTCTTT.

The chain carries TRBV24-1 and TRBJ2-1, with 14 bases matching TRBD2. Germline CDR1 is KGHDR and CDR2 is SFDVKD. J was trimmed by 0 bases and V by 4 bases; bases with no gene match: 7. The CDR3 runs to 19 residues. CDR3 coding DNA: TGTGCCACCAGTGAGGGGACTAGCGGGGGCCTGAGCTCCTACAATGAGCAGTTCTTC. This gives the protein CATSEGTSGGLSSYNEQFF.

The chain joins TRBV30 to TRBJ2-3, with 11 bases matching TRBD1. Germline values: CDR1 GTSNPN, CDR2 SVGIG (reference sequence). V was pared by 5 bases and J by 3 bases, with 7 bases of the junction left unmatched. This CDR3 spans 15 amino acids. The CDR3 DNA sequence: TGTGCCTGGTCCCGGGGACAGGGGGGAACAGATACGCAGTATTTT. The encoded protein is CAWSRGQGGTDTQYF.

V is TRBV7-6 and J is TRBJ1-3; 7 positions agree with TRBD1. Trimming removed 3 bases from V and 4 bases from J; junction bases left unmatched: 9. This CDR3 is 16 amino acids long. Germline CDR1 SGHVS, CDR2 FNYEAQ. CDR3 protein: CASSLGTTGSGNTIYF. DNA for the CDR3: TGTGCCAGCAGCTTGGGTACGACAGGGTCAGGAAACACCATATATTTT. Full variable domain (missing parts from reference TRBV7-6 and TRBJ1-3): GAGVSQSPRYKVTKRGQDVALRCDPISGHVSLYWYRQALGQGPEFLTYFNYEAQQDKSGLPNDRFSAERPEGSISTLTIQRTEQRDSAMYRCASSLGTTGSGNTIYFGEGSWLTVV.

The chain uses TRBV6-5 and TRBJ1-2; 9 bases fit TRBD1. The length of the CDR3 is 13 residues. Germline loops: CDR1 MNHEY, CDR2 SVGAGI. Trimming cost V 6 bases and J 8 bases; bases outside gene matches: 7. Written as DNA, the CDR3 is TGTGCCAGCAGACTCTACAGGGGGCGAGGCTACACCTTC. As protein: CASRLYRGRGYTF.

V is TRBV7-2 and J is TRBJ2-7; no clear D gene. CDR1 and CDR2 from the germline V gene are SGHTA and FQGNSA. The CDR3 length is 15 residues. Deletions cut 1 base from V and 2 bases from J, with 12 bases between. The CDR3 bases are TGTGCCAGCAGCTTAGTTCAGGTAAACGCCTACGAGCAGTACTTC. Its translation is CASSLVQVNAYEQYF.

This clone has just one count. This chain uses TRBV21-1 with TRBJ2-7; whether TRBD1, the table's D call, matches the DNA was not checked. TRBV21-1 is tagged as a pseudogene. The CDR3 extends over 14 amino acids. The CDR3 is CASSNNRVEHEQYF. The CDR3 nucleotides read TGTGCCAGCAGCAATAACAGGGTTGAGCACGAGCAGTACTTC.

The genes are TRBV28 and TRBJ2-1; 9 bases match TRBD2. After removal of 9 bases from V and 8 bases from J, the junction contained 26 bases not matched to a gene. The CDR3 has 19 amino acids. The germline gives CDR1 MDHEN, CDR2 SYDVKM. This chain's CDR3 is CASSNHRMGGGAWIDEQFF. Written as DNA, the CDR3 is TGTGCCAGTTCCAATCACCGGATGGGCGGGGGGGCCTGGATAGATGAGCAGTTCTTC. Full variable domain (missing parts from reference TRBV28 and TRBJ2-1): DVKVTQSSRYLVKRTGEKVFLECVQDMDHENMFWYRQDPGLGLRLIYFSYDVKMKEKGDIPEGYSVSREKKERFSLILESASTNQTSMYLCASSNHRMGGGAWIDEQFFGPGTRLTVL.

As DNA, the CDR3 is TGTGCCAGCAGCCGGGACAGGGACCATGAGCAGTTCTTC. It encodes CASSRDRDHEQFF. The chain employs TRBV21-1 and TRBJ2-1; TRBD1 is taken as the D call from the table, unchecked against the DNA. TRBV21-1 is a documented pseudogene. The CDR3 loop spans 13 amino acids.

On this clone itself: An end of the junction does not agree with germline; a read error may underlie this. The chain couples TRBV6-6 to TRBJ1-2, with D possibly being TRBD1 (5 bases). Germline CDR1 is MNHNY and CDR2 is SVGAGI (reference sequence). The CDR3 is 13 amino acids. In DNA form, the CDR3 reads TGTGCCAGCAGTTACGCATCGCGGGACGGTTACTCATTC. Encoded protein: CASSYASRDGYSF.